This is a list of T cell receptor beta chains from one sample in a study of T cell repertoires in cytomegalovirus infection. MiXCR was run by TCRdb on the reads, yielding one entry per CDR3 protein. The sample includes a few hundred thousand distinct CDR3 sequences, 9.5% seen only once; the top ten take 3.5% to 4.5%. The sequencing sample was made of PBMCs. The receptor source for this set is a human donor in good health (CMV status not recorded). Some clones in this sample may be carry-over from other donors' samples. The CDR3 runs from the conserved cysteine through the conserved F or W. D genes are given only for firm matches. Rows give clone size only sometimes, using once, few, many, or a class for an expanded clone.

d_gene,j_gene,v_gene,abundance,CDR3aa,CDR3nt
TRBD2,TRBJ2-1,TRBV6-2/TRBV6-3,many,CASSYPGLAGYNEQFF,TGTGCCAGCAGTTACCCTGGACTAGCGGGGTACAATGAGCAGTTCTTC
TRBD1,TRBJ2-6,TRBV6-6,.,CALRTGEGSGANVLTF,TGTGCCTTAAGGACAGGGGAAGGCTCTGGGGCCAACGTCCTGACTTTC
TRBD1,TRBJ2-5,TRBV7-2,many,CASSLGQGQTQYF,TGTGCCAGCAGCTTAGGACAGGGACAGACCCAGTACTTC
.,TRBJ2-3,TRBV11-2,few,CASSLVALTDTQYF,TGTGCCAGCAGCTTAGTCGCCCTCACAGATACGCAGTATTTT
.,TRBJ2-1,TRBV6-5,few,CASSYTSVGRANEQFF,TGTGCCAGCAGTTACACCTCCGTGGGCAGGGCCAATGAGCAGTTCTTC
.,TRBJ1-1,TRBV7-3,.,CASRATPVGEAFF,TGTGCCAGCAGGGCGACACCTGTCGGAGAAGCTTTCTTT
.,TRBJ2-7,TRBV4-1,.,CASSQAPGQPDEQYF,TGCGCCAGCAGCCAGGCTCCGGGACAACCTGATGAGCAGTACTTC
.,TRBJ1-5,TRBV7-2,many,CASSLSGGQPQHF,TGTGCCAGCAGCTTATCCGGGGGCCAGCCCCAGCATTTT
.,TRBJ1-3,TRBV28,.,CASRPQGASGNTIYF,TGTGCCAGCAGACCTCAGGGCGCTTCTGGAAACACCATATATTTT
.,TRBJ2-2,TRBV2,few,CASSAKGELFF,TGTGCCAGCAGTGCCAAGGGGGAGCTGTTTTTT
TRBD1,TRBJ2-5,TRBV7-2,many,CASSSYGQGETQYF,TGTGCCAGCAGCTCATATGGACAGGGTGAGACCCAGTACTTC
.,TRBJ1-1,TRBV27,.,CASIGGPEAFF,TGTGCCAGCATAGGGGGACCTGAAGCTTTCTTT
.,TRBJ1-4,TRBV4-1,many,CASSPGWTNEKLFF,TGCGCCAGCAGCCCAGGGTGGACTAATGAAAAACTGTTTTTT
.,TRBJ1-5,TRBV28,few,CASSLGGAQPQHF,TGTGCCAGCAGTTTAGGGGGCGCTCAGCCCCAGCATTTT
.,TRBJ1-1,TRBV7-9,.,CASGATVRSEAFF,TGTGCCAGCGGGGCGACCGTCCGGTCAGAAGCTTTCTTT
.,TRBJ2-4,TRBV12-5,few,CASEQGGKNIQYF,TGTGCTAGTGAACAGGGAGGCAAAAACATTCAGTACTTC
.,TRBJ1-1,TRBV6-1,many,CASSFEENTEAFF,TGTGCCAGCAGTTTCGAGGAGAACACTGAAGCTTTCTTT
.,TRBJ1-2,TRBV7-9,.,CAGYIGRDDNGYTF,TGTGCCGGCTACATCGGGAGGGATGATAATGGCTACACCTTC
TRBD2,TRBJ2-7,TRBV7-3,.,CASAKDGGWAYEQYF,TGTGCCAGCGCCAAAGACGGGGGGTGGGCGTACGAGCAGTACTTC